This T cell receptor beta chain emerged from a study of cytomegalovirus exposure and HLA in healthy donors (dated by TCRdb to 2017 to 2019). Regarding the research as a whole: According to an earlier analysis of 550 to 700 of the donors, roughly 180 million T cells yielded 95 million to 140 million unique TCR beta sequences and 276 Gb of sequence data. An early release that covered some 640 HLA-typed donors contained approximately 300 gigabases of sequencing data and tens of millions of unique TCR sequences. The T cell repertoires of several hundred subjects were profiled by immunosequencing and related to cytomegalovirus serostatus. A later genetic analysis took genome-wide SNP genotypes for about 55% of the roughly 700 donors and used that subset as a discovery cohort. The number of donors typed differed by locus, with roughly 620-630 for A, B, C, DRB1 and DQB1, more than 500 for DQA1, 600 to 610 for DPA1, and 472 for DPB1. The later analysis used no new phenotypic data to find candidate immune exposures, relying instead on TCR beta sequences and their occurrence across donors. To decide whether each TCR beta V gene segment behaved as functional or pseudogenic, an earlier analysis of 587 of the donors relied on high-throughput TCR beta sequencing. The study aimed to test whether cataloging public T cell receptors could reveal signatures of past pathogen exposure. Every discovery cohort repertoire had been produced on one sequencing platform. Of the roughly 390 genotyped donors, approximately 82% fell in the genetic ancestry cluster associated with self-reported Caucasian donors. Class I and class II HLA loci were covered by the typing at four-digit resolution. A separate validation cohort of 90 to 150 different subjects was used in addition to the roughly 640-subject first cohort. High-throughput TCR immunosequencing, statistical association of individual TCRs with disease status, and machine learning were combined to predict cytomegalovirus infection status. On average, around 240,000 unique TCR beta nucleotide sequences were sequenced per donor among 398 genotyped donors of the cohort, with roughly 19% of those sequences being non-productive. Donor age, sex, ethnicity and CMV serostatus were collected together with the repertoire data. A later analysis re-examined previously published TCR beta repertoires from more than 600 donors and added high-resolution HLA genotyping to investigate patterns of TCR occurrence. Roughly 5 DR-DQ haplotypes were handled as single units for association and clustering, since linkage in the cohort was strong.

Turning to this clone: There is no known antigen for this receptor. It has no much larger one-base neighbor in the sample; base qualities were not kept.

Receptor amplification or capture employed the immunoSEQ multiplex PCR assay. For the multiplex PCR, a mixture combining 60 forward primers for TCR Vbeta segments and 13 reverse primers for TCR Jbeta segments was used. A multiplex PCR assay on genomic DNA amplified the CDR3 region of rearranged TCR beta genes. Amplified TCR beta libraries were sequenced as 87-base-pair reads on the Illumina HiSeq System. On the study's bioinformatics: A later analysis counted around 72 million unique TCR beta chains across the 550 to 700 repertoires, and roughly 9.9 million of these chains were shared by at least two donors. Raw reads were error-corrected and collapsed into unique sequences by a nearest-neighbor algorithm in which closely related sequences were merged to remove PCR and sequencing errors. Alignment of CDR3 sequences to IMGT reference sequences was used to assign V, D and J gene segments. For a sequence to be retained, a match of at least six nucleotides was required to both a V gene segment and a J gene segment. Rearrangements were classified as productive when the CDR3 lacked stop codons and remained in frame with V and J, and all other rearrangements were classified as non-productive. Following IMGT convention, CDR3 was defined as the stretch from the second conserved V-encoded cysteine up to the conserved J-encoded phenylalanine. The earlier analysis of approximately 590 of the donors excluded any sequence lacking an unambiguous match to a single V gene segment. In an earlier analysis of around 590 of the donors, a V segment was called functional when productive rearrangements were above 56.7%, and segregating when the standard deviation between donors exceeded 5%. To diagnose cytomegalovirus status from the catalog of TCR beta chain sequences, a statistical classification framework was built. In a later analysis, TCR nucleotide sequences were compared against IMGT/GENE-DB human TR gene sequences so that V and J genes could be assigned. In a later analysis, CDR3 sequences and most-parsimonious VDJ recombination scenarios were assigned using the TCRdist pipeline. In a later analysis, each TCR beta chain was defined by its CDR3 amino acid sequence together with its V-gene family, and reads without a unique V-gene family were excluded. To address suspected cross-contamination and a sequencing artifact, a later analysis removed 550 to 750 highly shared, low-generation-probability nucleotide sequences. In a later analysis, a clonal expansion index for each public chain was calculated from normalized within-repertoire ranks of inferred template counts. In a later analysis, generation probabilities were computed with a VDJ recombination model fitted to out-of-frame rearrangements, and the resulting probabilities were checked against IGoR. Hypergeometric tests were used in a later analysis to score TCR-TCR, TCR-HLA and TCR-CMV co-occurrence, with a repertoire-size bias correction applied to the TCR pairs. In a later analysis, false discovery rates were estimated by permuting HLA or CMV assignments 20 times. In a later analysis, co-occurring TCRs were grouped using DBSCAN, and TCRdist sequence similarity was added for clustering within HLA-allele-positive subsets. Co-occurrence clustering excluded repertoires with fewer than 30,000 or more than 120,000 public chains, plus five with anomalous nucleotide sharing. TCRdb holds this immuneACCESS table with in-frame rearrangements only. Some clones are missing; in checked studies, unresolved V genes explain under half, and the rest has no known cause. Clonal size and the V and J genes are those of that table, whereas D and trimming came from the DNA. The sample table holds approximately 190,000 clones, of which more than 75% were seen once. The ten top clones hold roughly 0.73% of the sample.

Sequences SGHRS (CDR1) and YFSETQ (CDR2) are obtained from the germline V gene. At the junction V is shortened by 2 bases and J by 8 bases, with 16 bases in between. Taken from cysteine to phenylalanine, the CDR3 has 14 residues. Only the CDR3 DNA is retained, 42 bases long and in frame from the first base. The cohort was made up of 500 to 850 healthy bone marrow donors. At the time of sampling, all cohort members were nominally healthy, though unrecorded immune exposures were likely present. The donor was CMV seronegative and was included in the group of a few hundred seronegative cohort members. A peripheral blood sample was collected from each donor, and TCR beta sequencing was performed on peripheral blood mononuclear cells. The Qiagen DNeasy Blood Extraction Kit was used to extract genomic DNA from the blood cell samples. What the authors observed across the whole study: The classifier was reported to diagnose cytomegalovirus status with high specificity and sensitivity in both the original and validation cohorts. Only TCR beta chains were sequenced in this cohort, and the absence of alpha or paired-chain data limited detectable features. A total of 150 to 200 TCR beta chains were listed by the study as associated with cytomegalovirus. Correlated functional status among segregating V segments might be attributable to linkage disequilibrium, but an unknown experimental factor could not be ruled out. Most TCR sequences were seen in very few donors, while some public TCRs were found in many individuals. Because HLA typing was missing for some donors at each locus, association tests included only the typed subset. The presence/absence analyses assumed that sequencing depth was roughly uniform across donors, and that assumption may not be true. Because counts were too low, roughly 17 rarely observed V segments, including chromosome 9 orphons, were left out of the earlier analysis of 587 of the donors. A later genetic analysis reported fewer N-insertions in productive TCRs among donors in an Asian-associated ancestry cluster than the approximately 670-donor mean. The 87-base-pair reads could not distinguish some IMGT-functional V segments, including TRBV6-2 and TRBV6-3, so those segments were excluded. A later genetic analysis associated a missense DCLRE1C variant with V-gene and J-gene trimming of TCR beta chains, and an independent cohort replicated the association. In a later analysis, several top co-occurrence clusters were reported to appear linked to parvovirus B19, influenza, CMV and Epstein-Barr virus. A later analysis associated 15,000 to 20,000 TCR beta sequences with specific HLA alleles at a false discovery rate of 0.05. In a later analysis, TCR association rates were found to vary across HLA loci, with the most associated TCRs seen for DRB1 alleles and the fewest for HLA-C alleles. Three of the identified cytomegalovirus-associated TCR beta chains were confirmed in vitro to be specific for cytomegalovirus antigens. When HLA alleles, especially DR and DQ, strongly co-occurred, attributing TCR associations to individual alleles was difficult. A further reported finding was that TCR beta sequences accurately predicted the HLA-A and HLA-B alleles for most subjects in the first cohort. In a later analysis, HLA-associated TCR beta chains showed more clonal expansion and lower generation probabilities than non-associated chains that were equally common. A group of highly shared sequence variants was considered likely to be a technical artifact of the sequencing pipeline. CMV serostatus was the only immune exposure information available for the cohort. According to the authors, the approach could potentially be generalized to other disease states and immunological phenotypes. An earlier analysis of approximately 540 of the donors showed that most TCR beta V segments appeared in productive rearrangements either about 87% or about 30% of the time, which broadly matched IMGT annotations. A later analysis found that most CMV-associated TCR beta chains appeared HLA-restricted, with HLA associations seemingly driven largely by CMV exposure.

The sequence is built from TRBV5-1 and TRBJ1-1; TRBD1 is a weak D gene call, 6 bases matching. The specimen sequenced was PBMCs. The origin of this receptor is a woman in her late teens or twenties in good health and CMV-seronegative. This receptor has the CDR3 CASSLTRGDSEAFF. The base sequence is TGCGCCAGCAGCTTAACCAGGGGTGATTCAGAAGCTTTCTTT. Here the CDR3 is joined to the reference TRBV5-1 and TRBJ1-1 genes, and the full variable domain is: KAGVTQTPRYLIKTRGQQVTLSCSPISGHRSVSWYQQTPGQGLQFLFEYFSETQRNKGNFPGRFSGRQFSNSRSEMNVSTLELGDSALYLCASSLTRGDSEAFFGQGTRLTVV.